The subject of this entry is one T cell receptor (beta chain). The data were taken from a study of T cell changes during pregnancy in multiple sclerosis. Sequenced by immunoSEQ multiplex PCR; TCRdb stores in-frame clones only, minus some. The sample yields about 40,000 clones, less than 95% seen once. Germline V gene lookup returns CDR1 KGHSH and CDR2 LQKENI. The CDR3 sequence is 14 residues long. V lost 2 bases to trimming and J lost 6 bases, with 10 bases between them. The sequencing used peripheral blood, collected in the third trimester of pregnancy. The genes are TRBV18 and TRBJ2-2; a weak D match, TRBD1 (5 bases). The TCR sequence derives from a female donor with multiple sclerosis, enrolled in a pregnancy study. The CDR3 DNA reads as TGTGCCAGCTCACCATCGGCAGGGTCCGGGGAGCTGTTTTTT. It translates to CASSPSAGSGELFF. The whole variable domain, remainder taken from reference TRBV18 and TRBJ2-2, is NAGVMQNPRHLVRRRGQEARLRCSPMKGHSHVYWYRQLPEEGLKFMVYLQKENIIDESGMPKERFSAEFPKEGPSILRIQQVVRGDSAAYFCASSPSAGSGELFFGEGSRLTVL.